The following is a T cell receptor (beta chain) sequence with its context. This entry is derived from a study of blood T cell repertoires in COVID-19. Study in general: Material from acute and convalescent COVID-19 was sourced from the United States, Italy and Spain. The cDNA or gDNA used as material had been derived from T cells, B-cell-depleted T cells, or PBMCs.

In the source study's methods: Amplified reference gene primers provided the basis for estimating nucleated cell counts. Sequencing was performed with immunoSEQ multiplex PCR; in TCRdb, only in-frame clones are kept and a portion is missing. V, J and clone size are taken as reported in that table, and D and trimming were inferred from the DNA itself. The top ten hold about a tenth of the sample, which has over 60,000 clones, about 82% seen once. CDR3 length: 14 residues. Trimming shortened V by 7 bases and J by 3 bases, and 12 bases separated the two germline ends. CDR1 and CDR2 (germline): KGHDR, SFDVKD.

The rearrangement joins TRBV24-1 to TRBJ1-5; perhaps TRBD1 as D (6 bases). The clonotype comes from a human donor in a cohort sampled during active COVID-19. The specimen sequenced was peripheral blood. This chain's CDR3 is CATSETGSNQPQHF. Written as DNA, the CDR3 is TGTGCCACCAGCGAGACAGGATCCAATCAGCCCCAGCATTTT.